This T cell receptor (beta chain) was sequenced during a study of T cell responses to AZD1222 COVID-19 vaccine. This clone occurred once. Its antigen is unidentified. Profiled with immunoSEQ multiplex PCR; TCRdb holds only in-frame clones, not every one. The repertoire includes 110,000 or so clones, about 89% of them detected once, and roughly 6.9% sits in the top ten. The CDR3 is made up of 13 amino acids. The V end was cut by 3 bases, the J end by 4 bases, with 10 bases between. Germline V gene sequence: CDR1 SGHVS, CDR2 FNYEAQ. Findings and caveats of the study: Donors were chiefly white British, with a greater number of females, and clonal diversity was perhaps underestimated. Only 5 or 6 AZD1222 recipients were seropositive at baseline. The repertoires were collected only after the peak T cell response.

The V and J genes are TRBV7-6 and TRBJ2-7, with D maybe TRBD1 (5 bases). Sequencing was performed on peripheral blood, taken on day 0 of AZD1222 vaccination. The TCR comes from an adult in good health. CDR3 nucleotide sequence: TGTGCCAGCAGCTTTGGTCAGGGTTACGAGCAGTACTTC. This sequence encodes CASSFGQGYEQYF.